These 4 T cell receptor beta chains were all obtained from the same sample, sequenced in a study of PD-L1 blockade in urothelial cancer (dated by TCRdb to 2017 to 2019). The time point label corresponds to: pretreatment peripheral blood. Preparation of the library involved the immunoSEQ multiplex PCR assay. This immuneACCESS table, as held by TCRdb, lists in-frame sequences with V and J called but not all clones. Of the missing ones, under half trace to an unresolved V gene in checked studies; the others have no known cause. The sample has 87,000 or so clones on record, 84% of them singletons. The top ten hold around 1.9% of the sample. The sequenced sample was PBMCs, obtained around atezolizumab (anti-PD-L1) treatment. The receptors were gathered from a man aged 55 to 70 with urothelial cancer.

The V call is TRBV19, the J call TRBJ2-1; TRBD2 matches 10 bases. Germline trimming cut 5 bases from V and 6 bases from J; bases unmatched to any gene: 7. The CDR3 contains 15 residues. The V gene's germline CDR1 is LNHDA and CDR2 SQIVND (reference sequence). CDR3 in amino acids: CASSSILAGSNEQFF. In DNA form, the CDR3 reads TGTGCCAGTAGTTCCATACTAGCGGGAAGCAATGAGCAGTTCTTC.

J is TRBJ2-1 and V is TRBV28, with TRBD2 matching 8 bases. The trim removed 6 bases at V and 8 bases at J, leaving 12 bases unmatched. CDR1 is MDHEN and CDR2 is SYDVKM in the germline V gene. The CDR3 runs to 15 residues. CDR3 DNA: TGTGCCAGCAGCACAAGCGGGAGCGGGAACGATGAGCAGTTCTTC. The encoded protein is CASSTSGSGNDEQFF.

V is TRBV23-1 and J is TRBJ2-2, with TRBD1 as a possible D gene (6 bases). TRBV23-1 is an ORF; its function is uncertain. The germline V and J ends were trimmed by 6 bases and 0 bases, with 20 bases remaining between them. The CDR3 has 18 amino acids. In DNA, the CDR3 is TGCGCCAGCAGATTAATCAGGACAGTTAATCCGAACACCGGGGAGCTGTTTTTT. As protein: CASRLIRTVNPNTGELFF.

This clone was counted between two and nine times. V usage is TRBV10-3 and J usage is TRBJ1-2; D may be TRBD1 (6 bases). The CDR3 sequence is 12 residues long. Per germline, CDR1 ENHRY and CDR2 SYGVKD. The V end was cut by 6 bases, the J end by 4 bases, with 9 bases between. Here the CDR3 reads CAIRQGGYGYTF. The CDR3 DNA reads as TGTGCCATCAGACAGGGTGGCTATGGCTACACCTTC.